The 10 T cell receptor beta chains below all came from one sample that was sequenced in a study of blood T cell repertoires in COVID-19. Produced via immunoSEQ multiplex PCR; TCRdb's table is partial and in-frame only. There are roughly 200,000 clones in the sample; around 80% occur only once, and 2.8% lies in the top ten. The sequenced sample consisted of peripheral blood. Receptor source: a woman older than 75 with active or convalescent COVID-19.

The chain has TRBV7-9 and TRBJ1-1; D is undetermined. CDR3 size: 12 residues. Looked up from germline, CDR1 is SEHNR and CDR2 is FQNEAQ (reference sequence). Trimming took 6 bases from V and 1 from J, leaving 6 bases between them. This CDR3 is CASRIKNTEAFF. Here the CDR3 DNA reads TGTGCCAGCAGAATAAAGAACACTGAAGCTTTCTTT. The full variable domain, its missing parts supplied by reference TRBV7-9 and TRBJ1-1, is DTGVSQNPRHKITKRGQNVTFRCDPISEHNRLYWYRQTLGQGPEFLTYFQNEAQLEKSRLLSDRFSAERPKGSFSTLEIQRTEQGDSAMYLCASRIKNTEAFFGQGTRLTVV.

The genes are TRBV4-1 and TRBJ1-4; unclear D gene. The V end lost 1 base, the J end lost 7 bases, and 7 bases lay between the germline ends. The germline gives CDR1 MGHRA, CDR2 YSYEKL. CDR3 size: 13 residues. This CDR3 is CASSQVVREKLFF. CDR3 nucleotides: TGCGCCAGCAGCCAAGTAGTCCGTGAAAAACTGTTTTTT.

V gene TRBV27 combines with J gene TRBJ1-1, with D hard to call. The CDR3 is made up of 13 amino acids. CDR1 and CDR2 (germline): MNHEY, SMNVEV (reference sequence). The germline V and J ends were trimmed by 3 bases and 3 bases, with 8 bases remaining between them. CDR3 sequence (DNA): TGTGCCAGCAGTTTTTGGGGAGACACTGAAGCTTTCTTT. Translated: CASSFWGDTEAFF.

As regards this clone: An end of the junction differs from the germline gene, which may be a read error. The CDR3 bases are TGTGCCAGCAGCTTAGTGCCGGGGGGCCTGCGACCCCAAGAGGCCCAGTACTTC. The encoded protein is CASSLVPGGLRPQEAQYF. The rearrangement links TRBV7-8 to TRBJ2-5; D is perhaps TRBD2 (7 bases). This CDR3 has 18 residues. Germline assignment: CDR1 SGHVS and CDR2 FQNEAQ.

V and J are TRBV11-2 and TRBJ2-3, with D uncertain. V gave up 1 base and J gave up 0 bases, with 8 bases separating them. The CDR3 runs to 15 residues. Germline V CDR1 and CDR2: SGHAT, FQNNGV. As DNA, the CDR3 is TGTGCCAGCAGCTTAGTTTTAGCTAGCACAGATACGCAGTATTTT. Protein product: CASSLVLASTDTQYF.

This clone was found once. V gene TRBV6-5 combines with J gene TRBJ1-1; D gene unclear. The CDR3 sequence is 14 residues long. V lost 7 bases and J 4 bases, leaving 16 bases between the germline ends. The germline gives CDR1 MNHEY, CDR2 SVGAGI. The CDR3 sequence is CASTYTMVSTEAFF. The CDR3 bases are TGTGCCAGCACCTATACGATGGTATCCACTGAAGCTTTCTTT.

The rearrangement links TRBV7-2 to TRBJ1-1; 11 bases agree with TRBD1. The germline gives CDR1 SGHTA, CDR2 FQGNSA. The length of the CDR3 is 16 residues. After removal of 3 bases from V and 4 bases from J, the junction contained 7 bases not matched to a gene. CDR3 region: CASSFRTGGMSTEAFF. CDR3 nucleotides: TGTGCCAGCAGCTTCCGGACAGGGGGCATGAGCACTGAAGCTTTCTTT.

The chain links TRBV28 to TRBJ1-3; D gene uncertain. The CDR3 runs to 15 residues. Trimming removed 2 bases from V and 3 bases from J, with 11 bases in between. Germline CDR1 is MDHEN and CDR2 is SYDVKM. The CDR3, as DNA: TGTGCCAGCAGTTTAGTACAGTTTAGTGGAAACACCATATATTTT. Its translation: CASSLVQFSGNTIYF. Looking up the rest from reference TRBV28 and TRBJ1-3 gives the full variable domain: DVKVTQSSRYLVKRTGEKVFLECVQDMDHENMFWYRQDPGLGLRLIYFSYDVKMKEKGDIPEGYSVSREKKERFSLILESASTNQTSMYLCASSLVQFSGNTIYFGEGSWLTVV.

J is TRBJ1-1 and V is TRBV4-2; 7 nucleotides line up with TRBD1. CDR1 and CDR2 from the germline V gene are LGHNA and YNFKEQ. V shed 0 bases, J shed 6 bases, and the junction held 4 bases outside the gene matches. The CDR3 extends over 14 amino acids. For the CDR3, the DNA is TGTGCCAGCAGCCAAGACAGGGGGGACCCTGAAGCTTTCTTT. This codes for CASSQDRGDPEAFF.

This sequence joins TRBV14 and TRBJ2-7, with TRBD1 matching 10 bases. The V and J ends lost 2 bases and 4 bases, in that order; junction bases with no gene match: 5. The CDR3 runs 15 residues. The germline CDR1 and CDR2 sequences are SGHDN and FVKESK. CDR3 sequence reads: CASSQLTGGRYEQYF. The CDR3 region has the DNA TGTGCCAGCAGCCAATTGACAGGGGGCAGGTACGAGCAGTACTTC.